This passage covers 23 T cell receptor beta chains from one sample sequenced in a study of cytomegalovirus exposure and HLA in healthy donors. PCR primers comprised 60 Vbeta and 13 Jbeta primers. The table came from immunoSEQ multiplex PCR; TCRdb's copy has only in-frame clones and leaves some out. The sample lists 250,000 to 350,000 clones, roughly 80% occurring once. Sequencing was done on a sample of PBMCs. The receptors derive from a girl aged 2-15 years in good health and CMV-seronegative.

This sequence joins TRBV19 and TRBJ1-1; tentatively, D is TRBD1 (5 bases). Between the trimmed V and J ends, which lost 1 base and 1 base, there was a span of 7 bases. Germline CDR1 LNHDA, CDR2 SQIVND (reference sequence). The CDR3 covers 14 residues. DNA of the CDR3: TGTGCCAGTAGTATAGTAAGGGGGAACACTGAAGCTTTCTTT. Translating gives CASSIVRGNTEAFF.

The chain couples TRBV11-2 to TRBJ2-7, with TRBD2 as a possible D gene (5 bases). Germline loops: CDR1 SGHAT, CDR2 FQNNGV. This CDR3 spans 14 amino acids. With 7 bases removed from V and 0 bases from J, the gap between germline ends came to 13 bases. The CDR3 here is CASTVKGSSYEQYF. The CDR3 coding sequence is TGTGCCAGCACCGTTAAAGGGAGCTCCTACGAGCAGTACTTC.

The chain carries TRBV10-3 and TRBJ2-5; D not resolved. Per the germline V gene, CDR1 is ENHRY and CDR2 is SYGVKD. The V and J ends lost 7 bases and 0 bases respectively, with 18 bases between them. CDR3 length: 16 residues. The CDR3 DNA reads TGTGCCATCACCCCGGGTAGAGTCGCGAACCAAGAGACCCAGTACTTC. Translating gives CAITPGRVANQETQYF.

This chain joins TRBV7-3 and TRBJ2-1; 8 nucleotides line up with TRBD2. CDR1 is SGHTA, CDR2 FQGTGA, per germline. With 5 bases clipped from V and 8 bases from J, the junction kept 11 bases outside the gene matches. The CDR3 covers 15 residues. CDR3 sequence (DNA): TGTGCCAGCAGCCCTCTCAGCGGGAGCCTACATGAGCAGTTCTTC. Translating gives CASSPLSGSLHEQFF.

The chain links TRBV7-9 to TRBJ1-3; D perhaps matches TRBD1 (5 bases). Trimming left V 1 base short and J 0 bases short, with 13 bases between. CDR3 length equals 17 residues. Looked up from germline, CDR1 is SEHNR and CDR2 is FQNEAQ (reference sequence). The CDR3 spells CASSLVYQGPSGNTIYF. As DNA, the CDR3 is TGTGCCAGCAGCTTAGTATACCAGGGCCCCTCTGGAAACACCATATATTTT.

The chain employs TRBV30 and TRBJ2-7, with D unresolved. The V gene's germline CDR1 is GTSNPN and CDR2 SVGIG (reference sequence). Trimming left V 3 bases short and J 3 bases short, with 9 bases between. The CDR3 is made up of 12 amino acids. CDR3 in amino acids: CAWRESVYEQYF. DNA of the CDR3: TGTGCCTGGAGGGAGAGCGTCTACGAGCAGTACTTC.

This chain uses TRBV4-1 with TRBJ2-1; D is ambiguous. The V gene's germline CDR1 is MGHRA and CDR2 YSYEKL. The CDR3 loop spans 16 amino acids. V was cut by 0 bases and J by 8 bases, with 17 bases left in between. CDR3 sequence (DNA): TGCGCCAGCAGCCAAGAGCCCGGCGGCAGCTCGGATGAGCAGTTCTTC. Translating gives CASSQEPGGSSDEQFF.

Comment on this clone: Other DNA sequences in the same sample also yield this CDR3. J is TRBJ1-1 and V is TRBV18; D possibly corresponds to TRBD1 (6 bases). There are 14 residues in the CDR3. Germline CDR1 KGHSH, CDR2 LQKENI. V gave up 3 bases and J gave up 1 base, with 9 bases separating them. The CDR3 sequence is CASSPDSGNTEAFF. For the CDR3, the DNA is TGTGCCAGCTCACCGGACAGTGGGAACACTGAAGCTTTCTTT.

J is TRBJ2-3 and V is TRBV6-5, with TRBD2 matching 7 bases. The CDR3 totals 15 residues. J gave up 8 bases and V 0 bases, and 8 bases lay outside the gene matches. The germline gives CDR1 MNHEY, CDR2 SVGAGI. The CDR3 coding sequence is TGTGCCAGCAGTTACTCGAGGCAGGGCGGGAGTACGCAGTATTTT. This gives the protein CASSYSRQGGSTQYF.

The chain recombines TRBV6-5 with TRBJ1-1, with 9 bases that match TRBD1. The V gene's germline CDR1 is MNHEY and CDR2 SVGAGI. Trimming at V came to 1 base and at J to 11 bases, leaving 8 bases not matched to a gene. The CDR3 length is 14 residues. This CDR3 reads CASSYFPGQGLAFF. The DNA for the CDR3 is TGTGCCAGCAGTTACTTTCCGGGACAGGGCCTCGCTTTCTTT.

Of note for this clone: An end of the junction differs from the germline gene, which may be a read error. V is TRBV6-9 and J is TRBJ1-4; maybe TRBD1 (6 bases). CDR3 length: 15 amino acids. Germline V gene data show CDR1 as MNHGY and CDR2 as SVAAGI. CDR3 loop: CASSYSGDTAVRTVF. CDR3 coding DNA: TGTGCCAGCAGTTATTCTGGGGACACGGCCGTCCGAACTGTTTTT.

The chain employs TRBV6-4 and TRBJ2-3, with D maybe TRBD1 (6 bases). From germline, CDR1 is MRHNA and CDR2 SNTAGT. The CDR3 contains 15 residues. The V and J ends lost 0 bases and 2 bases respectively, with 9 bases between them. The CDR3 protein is CASSDSTGNTDTQYF. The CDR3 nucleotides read TGTGCCAGCAGTGACTCCACAGGGAACACAGATACGCAGTATTTT.

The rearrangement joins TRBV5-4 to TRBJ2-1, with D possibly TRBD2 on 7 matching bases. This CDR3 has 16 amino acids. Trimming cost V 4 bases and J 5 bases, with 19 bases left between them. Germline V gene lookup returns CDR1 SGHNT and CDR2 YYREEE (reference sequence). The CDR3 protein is CASSDWRWGGHNEQFF. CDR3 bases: TGTGCCAGCAGCGACTGGCGGTGGGGGGGCCACAATGAGCAGTTCTTC. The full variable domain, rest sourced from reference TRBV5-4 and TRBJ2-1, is ETGVTQSPTHLIKTRGQQVTLRCSSQSGHNTVSWYQQALGQGPQFIFQYYREEENGRGNFPPRFSGLQFPNYSSELNVNALELDDSALYLCASSDWRWGGHNEQFFGPGTRLTVL.

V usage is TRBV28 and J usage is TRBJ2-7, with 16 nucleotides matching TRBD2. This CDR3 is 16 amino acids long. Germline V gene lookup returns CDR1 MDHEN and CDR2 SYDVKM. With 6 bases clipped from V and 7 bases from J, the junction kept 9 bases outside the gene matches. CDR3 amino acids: CASSTGTSGRADEQYF. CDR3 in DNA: TGTGCCAGCAGCACCGGGACTAGCGGGAGGGCCGATGAGCAGTACTTC.

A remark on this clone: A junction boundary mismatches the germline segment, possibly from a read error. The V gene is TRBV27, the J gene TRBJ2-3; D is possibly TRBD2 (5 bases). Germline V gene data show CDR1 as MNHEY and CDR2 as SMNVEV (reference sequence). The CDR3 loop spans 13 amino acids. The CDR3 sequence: CASMSGFTDMQYF. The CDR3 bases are TGTGCCAGCATGAGCGGCTTTACAGATATGCAGTATTTT.

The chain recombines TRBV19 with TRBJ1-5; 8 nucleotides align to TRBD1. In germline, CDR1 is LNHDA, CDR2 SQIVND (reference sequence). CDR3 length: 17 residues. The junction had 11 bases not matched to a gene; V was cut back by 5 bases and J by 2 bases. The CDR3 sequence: CASSSATGTGRNQPQHF. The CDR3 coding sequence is TGTGCCAGTAGTTCGGCAACCGGGACAGGCCGCAATCAGCCCCAGCATTTT. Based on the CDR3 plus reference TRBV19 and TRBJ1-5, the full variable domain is DGGITQSPKYLFRKEGQNVTLSCEQNLNHDAMYWYRQDPGQGLRLIYYSQIVNDFQKGDIAEGYSVSREKKESFPLTVTSAQKNPTAFYLCASSSATGTGRNQPQHFGDGTRLSIL.

CDR3 in amino acids: CASSQRSSGANVLTF. CDR3 bases: TGTGCCAGCAGCCAGCGGAGCTCTGGGGCCAACGTCCTGACTTTC. The gene calls are TRBV27 and TRBJ2-6, with D perhaps matching TRBD2 (5 bases). The V gene lost 6 bases and the J gene lost 0 bases, with 9 bases spanning the gap. This CDR3 has 15 residues. Germline CDR1 and CDR2: MNHEY and SMNVEV (reference sequence).

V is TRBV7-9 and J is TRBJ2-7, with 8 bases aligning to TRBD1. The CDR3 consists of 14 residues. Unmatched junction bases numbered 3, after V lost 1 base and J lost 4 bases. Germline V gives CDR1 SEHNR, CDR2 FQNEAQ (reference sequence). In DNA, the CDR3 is TGTGCCAGCAGCTTAGGGACAGGGTTATACGAGCAGTACTTC. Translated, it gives CASSLGTGLYEQYF.

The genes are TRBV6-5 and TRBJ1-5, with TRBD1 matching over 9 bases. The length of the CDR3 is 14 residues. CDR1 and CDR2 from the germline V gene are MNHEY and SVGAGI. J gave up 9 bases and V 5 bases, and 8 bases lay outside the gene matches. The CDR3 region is CASSPGQGWRPQHF. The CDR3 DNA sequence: TGTGCCAGCAGTCCAGGACAGGGGTGGAGGCCCCAGCATTTT.

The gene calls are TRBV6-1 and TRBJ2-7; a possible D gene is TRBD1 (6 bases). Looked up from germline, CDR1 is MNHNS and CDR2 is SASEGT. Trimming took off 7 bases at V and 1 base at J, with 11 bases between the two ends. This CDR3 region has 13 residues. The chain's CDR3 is CASMGARSYEQYF. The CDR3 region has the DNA TGTGCCAGCATGGGGGCCCGATCCTACGAGCAGTACTTC.

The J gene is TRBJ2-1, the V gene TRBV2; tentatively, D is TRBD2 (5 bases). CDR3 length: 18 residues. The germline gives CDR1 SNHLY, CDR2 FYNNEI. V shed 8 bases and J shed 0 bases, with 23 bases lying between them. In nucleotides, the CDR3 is TGTGCCAGCGGAGGTGATCCAGAGCTTTTTCTCTCCTACAATGAGCAGTTCTTC. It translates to CASGGDPELFLSYNEQFF.

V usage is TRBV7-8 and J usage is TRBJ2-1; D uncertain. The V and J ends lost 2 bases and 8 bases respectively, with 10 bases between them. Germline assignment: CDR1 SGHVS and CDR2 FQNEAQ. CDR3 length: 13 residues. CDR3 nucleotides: TGTGCCAGCAGCTTACCCAGGTACCATGAGCAGTTCTTC. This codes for CASSLPRYHEQFF.

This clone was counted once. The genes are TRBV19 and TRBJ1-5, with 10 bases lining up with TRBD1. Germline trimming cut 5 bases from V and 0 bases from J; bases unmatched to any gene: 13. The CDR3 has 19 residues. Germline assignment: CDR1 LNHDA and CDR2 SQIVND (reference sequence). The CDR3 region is CASSAGDRGRGYSNQPQHF. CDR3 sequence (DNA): TGTGCCAGTAGTGCGGGGGACAGGGGCCGGGGATATAGCAATCAGCCCCAGCATTTT.